This T cell receptor (beta chain) was obtained from a study of blood T cell repertoires in COVID-19. Looked up from germline, CDR1 is SGHDT and CDR2 is YYEEEE. V was clipped by 2 bases and J by 3 bases, with 14 bases between them. The CDR3 contains 15 residues. This clone was seen just once. Using immunoSEQ multiplex PCR, the repertoire was profiled, and TCRdb retains in-frame clones only, with some absent. The table shows around 170,000 clones, with about 82% occurring only once. The sample comprised PBMCs or T cells enriched from blood (not recorded which). The chain is built from TRBV5-6 and TRBJ1-1; perhaps TRBD1 as D (5 bases). The TCR sequence derives from a woman in her twenties or thirties who had recovered from COVID-19. The CDR3, as DNA: TGTGCCAGCAGCTTATTGGGGGGAAAAGACACTGAAGCTTTCTTT. Protein: CASSLLGGKDTEAFF.